These 22 T cell receptor beta chains share one sample of origin, sequenced in a study of technical replicates of blood from several donors. Sequencing was performed with immunoSEQ multiplex PCR; in TCRdb, only in-frame clones are kept and a portion is missing. Seen here are some 73,000 clones, roughly nine tenths observed once, and the top ten hold 4.7%. The sequenced sample consisted of PBMCs. Source of these receptors: a human donor in good health. Some clones in this sample may be carry-over from other donors' samples.

The chain uses TRBV7-9 and TRBJ1-1; 7 positions agree with TRBD1. With V trimmed by 0 bases and J by 4 bases, 5 bases remained unmatched. The CDR3 is 15 residues long. Germline lookup yields CDR1 SEHNR and CDR2 FQNEAQ (reference sequence). The CDR3 bases are TGTGCCAGCAGCTTAGCAGGGGGCGGTGGCACTGAAGCTTTCTTT. This sequence encodes CASSLAGGGGTEAFF.

The chain has TRBV6-6 and TRBJ2-3, with D possibly being TRBD1 (6 bases). With 6 bases removed from V and 1 base from J, the gap between germline ends came to 14 bases. This CDR3 region has 15 residues. Germline V gives CDR1 MNHNY, CDR2 SVGAGI (reference sequence). CDR3 sequence: CASRLRTEGTDTQYF. CDR3 in DNA: TGTGCCAGCAGGCTCCGGACAGAGGGCACAGATACGCAGTATTTT.

V is TRBV9 and J is TRBJ1-2; 7 bases fit TRBD1. Germline V lookup: CDR1 SGDLS, CDR2 YYNGEE. J was trimmed by 4 bases and V by 3 bases; bases with no gene match: 6. The CDR3 sequence is 14 residues long. The CDR3 DNA follows: TGTGCCAGCAGCGACAGGGGAATGCTCTATGGCTACACCTTC. Its protein product is CASSDRGMLYGYTF.

This clone was detected once. The V call is TRBV4-3, the J call TRBJ2-7; D might be TRBD2 (5 bases). V dropped 0 bases and J dropped 4 bases, with 10 bases sitting between them. The CDR3 sequence is 14 residues long. Germline V lookup: CDR1 LGHNA, CDR2 YSLEER. The CDR3 sequence: CASSQEPGKYEQYF. The CDR3 coding sequence is TGCGCCAGCAGCCAAGAACCCGGGAAATACGAGCAGTACTTC.

The chain uses TRBV4-3 and TRBJ2-3, with D maybe TRBD1 (6 bases). Between the trimmed V and J ends, which lost 0 bases and 5 bases, there was a span of 12 bases. Germline V gives CDR1 LGHNA, CDR2 YSLEER. The CDR3 is made up of 15 amino acids. CDR3 amino acids: CASSQDTGNVDTQYF. CDR3 DNA sequence: TGCGCCAGCAGCCAAGATACAGGGAATGTAGATACGCAGTATTTT.

The chain employs TRBV4-2 and TRBJ1-1; D is possibly TRBD1 (5 bases). This CDR3 spans 16 amino acids. Trimming stripped 4 bases from V and 1 base from J, with 16 bases between. Germline CDR1 and CDR2: LGHNA and YNFKEQ. CDR3 coding DNA: TGTGCCAGCAGCCGAGGTGGGTGGGGCAAGAACACTGAAGCTTTCTTT. Its translation is CASSRGGWGKNTEAFF.

The V call is TRBV7-3, the J call TRBJ2-6; D gene unclear. Germline V lookup: CDR1 SGHTA, CDR2 FQGTGA. This CDR3 is built from 13 residues. The ends were cut back, 5 bases at V and 0 bases at J, with 2 bases in the middle. CDR3 nucleotide sequence: TGTGCCAGCAGCCACTCTGGGGCCAACGTCCTGACTTTC. Residues: CASSHSGANVLTF.

The V and J genes are TRBV7-2 and TRBJ2-2, with 8 bases that match TRBD2. The germline gives CDR1 SGHTA, CDR2 FQGNSA. V lost 2 bases, J lost 5 bases, and 13 bases stayed unmatched. The CDR3 has 18 amino acids. This chain's CDR3 is CASSLRSPREAGTGELFF. The CDR3 region has the DNA TGTGCCAGCAGCTTAAGATCTCCGCGGGAGGCGGGAACCGGGGAGCTGTTTTTT.

The chain employs TRBV6-1 and TRBJ1-3; 7 bases agree with TRBD1. This CDR3 contains 14 residues. V lost 4 bases, J lost 11 bases, and 11 bases stayed unmatched. In germline, CDR1 is MNHNS, CDR2 SASEGT. This chain's CDR3 is CASSAGQSFIAIYF. The CDR3 DNA reads TGTGCCAGCAGTGCGGGACAGTCTTTTATCGCCATATATTTT.

This clone was picked up a small number of times. The CDR3 DNA reads as TGTGCCAGCAGGGACAGGGTTGAAGCTTTCTTT. Translated: CASRDRVEAFF. The chain has TRBV6-5 and TRBJ1-1; 8 nucleotides match TRBD1. Germline V gene data show CDR1 as MNHEY and CDR2 as SVGAGI. The CDR3 consists of 11 residues. The J segment lost 7 bases and the V segment lost 6 bases, leaving 1 base of the junction unmatched.

The gene calls are TRBV5-1 and TRBJ2-3; 11 nucleotides agree with TRBD2. J gave up 5 bases and V 3 bases, and 8 bases lay outside the gene matches. The length of the CDR3 is 16 residues. Germline assignment: CDR1 SGHRS and CDR2 YFSETQ. Written as DNA, the CDR3 is TGCGCCAGCAGCTCGTCACTAGCGGGAGTAGGAGATACGCAGTATTTT. It encodes CASSSSLAGVGDTQYF.

The chain has TRBV27 and TRBJ2-1; 9 nucleotides align to TRBD2. The trim removed 2 bases at V and 9 bases at J, leaving 5 bases unmatched. There are 14 residues in the CDR3. Germline lookup yields CDR1 MNHEY and CDR2 SMNVEV (reference sequence). The CDR3 sequence is CASSLGGGAGEQFF. CDR3 nucleotides: TGTGCCAGCAGTTTAGGCGGGGGGGCAGGTGAGCAGTTCTTC.

The rearrangement uses TRBV7-3 and TRBJ2-2; D is ambiguous. Trimming removed 2 bases from V and 7 bases from J, with 11 bases in between. The CDR3 has 14 amino acids. The germline CDR1 and CDR2 sequences are SGHTA and FQGTGA. The CDR3 loop is CASSLGGSHGELFF. CDR3 nucleotide sequence: TGTGCCAGCAGCTTAGGCGGTTCTCACGGGGAGCTGTTTTTT.

The chain carries TRBV6-1 and TRBJ1-6; 7 bases match TRBD1. CDR1 is MNHNS and CDR2 is SASEGT in the germline V gene. The CDR3 contains 15 residues. Unmatched junction bases numbered 5, after V lost 2 bases and J lost 7 bases. CDR3 sequence: CASSELGQSNSPLHF. The DNA for the CDR3 is TGTGCCAGCAGTGAATTGGGACAGTCAAATTCACCCCTCCACTTT.

The chain uses TRBV18 and TRBJ1-5; unclear D gene. Trimming shortened V by 5 bases and J by 0 bases, and 8 bases separated the two germline ends. Germline assignment: CDR1 KGHSH and CDR2 LQKENI. The CDR3 length is 14 residues. The CDR3 protein is CASSTQVSNQPQHF. The CDR3 DNA sequence: TGTGCCAGCTCAACTCAGGTTAGCAATCAGCCCCAGCATTTT.

CDR3 region: CAWSPGLAGVETQYF. For the CDR3, the DNA is TGTGCCTGGAGTCCGGGACTAGCGGGAGTAGAGACCCAGTACTTC. V and J are TRBV30 and TRBJ2-5; 14 nucleotides align to TRBD2. With 2 bases clipped from V and 4 bases from J, the junction kept 3 bases outside the gene matches. CDR3 length equals 15 residues. Germline V gene lookup returns CDR1 GTSNPN and CDR2 SVGIG (reference sequence). The entire variable domain, with the rest obtained from reference TRBV30 and TRBJ2-5, is as follows: SQTIHQWPATLVQPVGSPLSLECTVEGTSNPNLYWYRQAAGRGLQLLFYSVGIGQISSEVPQNLSASRPQDRQFILSSKKLLLSDSGFYLCAWSPGLAGVETQYFGPGTRLLVL.

CDR3 sequence (DNA): TGTGCCAGTAGTATGGGACAGGGTCGAAGCTACACCTTC. It yields the protein CASSMGQGRSYTF. The gene calls are TRBV19 and TRBJ1-2, with TRBD1 matching 9 bases. Per the germline V gene, CDR1 is LNHDA and CDR2 is SQIVND (reference sequence). The CDR3 contains 13 residues. V lost 3 bases, J lost 9 bases, and 5 bases stayed unmatched.

This clone was counted a single time. V usage is TRBV12-5 and J usage is TRBJ2-1; TRBD1 is a possible D gene (5 bases). The V gene lost 5 bases and the J gene lost 4 bases, with 9 bases spanning the gap. CDR3 length: 13 residues. Per germline, CDR1 LGHNT and CDR2 FRNRAP. CDR3 nucleotide sequence: TGTGCTAGTGGTGAGACAGTATACAATGAGCAGTTCTTC. The encoded protein is CASGETVYNEQFF.

This clone was found a few times. V usage is TRBV25-1 and J usage is TRBJ1-1; D is unresolved. The CDR3 contains 15 residues. Germline V CDR1 and CDR2: MGHDK, SYGVNS. The V and J ends lost 0 bases and 3 bases respectively, with 11 bases between them. The CDR3 loop is CASSEYGQPYTEAFF. The CDR3 nucleotides read TGTGCCAGCAGTGAATATGGGCAGCCTTACACTGAAGCTTTCTTT.

The chain joins TRBV27 to TRBJ1-1; 9 bases are shared with TRBD1. V dropped 10 bases and J dropped 1; count of bases not matched to a gene: 10. Germline V CDR1 and CDR2: MNHEY, SMNVEV (reference sequence). This CDR3 has 15 residues. CDR3 sequence (DNA): TGTGCCACCAAGAGAGGGACAGGGCCGAACACTGAAGCTTTCTTT. The encoded protein is CATKRGTGPNTEAFF.

V and J are TRBV4-3 and TRBJ1-4; TRBD1 might be the D (5 bases). The germline V and J ends were trimmed by 0 bases and 3 bases, with 11 bases remaining between them. CDR3 length equals 16 residues. Germline loops: CDR1 LGHNA, CDR2 YSLEER. CDR3 DNA sequence: TGCGCCAGCAGCCAAGATTGGGGCTCTTCTAATGAAAAACTGTTTTTT. Translated: CASSQDWGSSNEKLFF.

The rearrangement uses TRBV7-6 and TRBJ2-2; 11 bases fit TRBD2. V dropped 4 bases and J dropped 7; count of bases not matched to a gene: 14. The CDR3 extends over 18 amino acids. The germline gives CDR1 SGHVS, CDR2 FNYEAQ. CDR3 in DNA: TGTGCCAGCAGCTCGTTAGCGGGAGGGCCGGTGGTTTACGGGGAGCTGTTTTTT. This sequence encodes CASSSLAGGPVVYGELFF.